A selection of T cell receptor beta chains follows, all from one sample in a study of human T cells and chemical hapten exposure. One entry per CDR3 protein, called by TCRdb with MiXCR from the RACE reads. The sample yields 300,000 to 400,000 distinct CDR3 sequences, around 7% seen once. Sequencing was performed on whole blood, taken in connection with sensitization to the hapten diphenylcyclopropenone (DPC). These TCRs come from a woman in her late teens or twenties with alopecia areata. Some clones in this sample may be carry-over from other donors' samples. The CDR3 runs from the conserved cysteine through the conserved F or W. D genes are given only for firm matches. A row's size may be missing; if present it is once, few, many or a size class.

clone size	V gene	J gene	D gene	CDR3 protein	CDR3 DNA
few	TRBV4-1	TRBJ1-1	.	CASSQGIAFGMNTEAFF	TGCGCCAGCAGCCAAGGGATCGCCTTCGGAATGAACACTGAAGCTTTCTTT
few	TRBV6-2/TRBV6-3	TRBJ1-1	.	CASLRAATDTEAFF	TGTGCCAGCTTAAGGGCGGCTACGGACACTGAAGCTTTCTTT
.	TRBV19	TRBJ2-7	.	CASSIAPGLGSSYEQYF	TGTGCCAGTAGTATAGCACCAGGGTTGGGCAGCTCCTACGAGCAGTACTTC
few	TRBV9	TRBJ1-1	.	CASSVMGLRSEAFF	TGTGCCAGCAGCGTCATGGGGTTGAGAAGTGAAGCTTTCTTT
.	TRBV6-1	TRBJ2-7	.	CASSEAGGLLYEQYF	TGTGCCAGCAGTGAAGCAGGGGGTTTGCTCTACGAGCAGTACTTC
many	TRBV20-1	TRBJ1-1	.	CSAPGSVSNTEAFF	TGCAGTGCCCCCGGATCGGTTTCGAACACTGAAGCTTTCTTT
many	TRBV7-2	TRBJ2-3	TRBD1	CASAQGARVTQYF	TGTGCCAGCGCACAGGGGGCCCGCGTTACGCAGTATTTT
many	TRBV7-2	TRBJ1-3	.	CASSLIPNTIYF	TGTGCCAGCAGCTTGATTCCAAACACCATATATTTT
few	TRBV18	TRBJ2-1	.	CASSPPVGARNEQFF	TGTGCCAGCTCACCACCGGTGGGGGCACGGAATGAGCAGTTCTTC
.	TRBV6-2/TRBV6-3	TRBJ2-7	.	CASSTGYEQYF	TGTGCCAGCAGCACAGGGTACGAGCAGTACTTC
.	TRBV6-5	TRBJ2-7	TRBD2	CASSYGAGTRGFDEQYF	TGTGCCAGCAGTTACGGCGCCGGGACTAGGGGGTTCGACGAGCAGTACTTC
.	TRBV6-5	TRBJ1-1	.	CASSYRGGNAEAFF	TGTGCCAGCAGTTATCGCGGGGGCAACGCTGAAGCTTTCTTT
many	TRBV20-1	TRBJ1-2	.	CSARDGTDPYGYTF	TGCAGTGCTAGAGATGGAACAGACCCATATGGCTACACCTTC
few	TRBV20-1	TRBJ1-5	TRBD1	CSAQRQGGQPQHF	TGCAGTGCCCAACGACAGGGAGGACAGCCCCAGCATTTT
many	TRBV20-1	TRBJ2-3	.	CSAPRDQRTDTQYF	TGCAGTGCTCCGCGGGACCAGCGCACAGATACGCAGTATTTT
few	TRBV5-1	TRBJ2-1	.	CASSLLGLNGVVEQFF	TGCGCCAGCAGCTTGTTGGGCCTAAACGGGGTAGTTGAGCAGTTCTTC
few	TRBV27	TRBJ2-7	.	CATRSSGTYEQYF	TGTGCCACCCGGAGCTCAGGGACCTACGAGCAGTACTTC
many	TRBV7-2	TRBJ2-1	TRBD2	CASSLAGGTYNEQFF	TGTGCCAGCAGCTTAGCGGGGGGGACCTACAATGAGCAGTTCTTC
many	TRBV7-2	TRBJ2-5	.	CASRRGQETQYF	TGTGCCAGCAGGAGGGGACAAGAGACCCAGTACTTC
few	TRBV10-2	TRBJ1-2	.	CASTGKTGSVYYGYTF	TGCGCCAGCACTGGAAAGACGGGGTCCGTATACTATGGCTACACCTTC
.	TRBV18	TRBJ2-2	.	CASSPPGQVLTGELFF	TGTGCCAGCTCACCCCCCGGGCAGGTGTTGACCGGGGAGCTGTTTTTT
few	TRBV4-2	TRBJ2-3	TRBD1	CASSQDILLGTGRGTDTQYF	TGTGCCAGCAGCCAAGATATACTTTTAGGGACAGGGAGAGGCACAGATACGCAGTATTTT
many	TRBV4-3	TRBJ2-3	.	CASSQAFSRRGTDTQYF	TGCGCCAGCAGCCAGGCTTTCAGTAGACGGGGCACAGATACGCAGTATTTT
many	TRBV7-2	TRBJ2-3	.	CASSLDGALGDTQYF	TGTGCCAGCAGCTTAGATGGGGCACTAGGAGATACGCAGTATTTT
few	TRBV7-2	TRBJ1-1	.	CASSPDRLYEAFF	TGTGCCAGCAGCCCGGACCGCCTGTATGAAGCTTTCTTT
.	TRBV9	TRBJ1-4	TRBD1	CASSSGTAHEKLFF	TGTGCCAGCAGCTCCGGGACAGCCCATGAAAAACTGTTTTTT
many	TRBV7-8	TRBJ2-3	.	CASSLVGVGTDTQYF	TGTGCCAGCAGCTTAGTGGGGGTAGGCACAGATACGCAGTATTTT
.	TRBV3-1	TRBJ2-1	.	CASSQDTGAYNEQFF	TGTGCCAGCAGCCAAGATACGGGGGCCTACAATGAGCAGTTCTTC
many	TRBV6-2/TRBV6-3	TRBJ2-3	.	CASSYVGSTDTQYF	TGTGCCAGCAGTTACGTCGGTAGCACAGATACGCAGTATTTT